Listed here are 18 T cell receptor beta chains from one sample, sequenced in a study of long-term antiretroviral therapy in people with HIV. Running of the v3.0 immunoSEQ assay took place at survey level. TCRdb's copy holds only in-frame clones and misses some; the assay was immunoSEQ multiplex PCR. The sample gives approximately 29,000 clones, roughly 78% of which show up once; about 9.3% is in the top ten. The sequencing used unsorted PBMCs, collected 1.5 years before starting antiretroviral therapy. Receptors originate from a man between 18 and 29 years old with HIV.

The CDR3 region is CASSLRAGDGNTIYF. In DNA, the CDR3 is TGTGCCAGCAGCTTAAGGGCAGGGGATGGAAACACCATATATTTT. The rearrangement joins TRBV5-4 to TRBJ1-3; D is perhaps TRBD1 (6 bases). The germline V gene has CDR1 SGHNT and CDR2 YYREEE (reference sequence). The ends were cut back, 2 bases at V and 3 bases at J, with 12 bases in the middle. This CDR3 is 15 amino acids long.

The V and J genes are TRBV5-1 and TRBJ2-7; D might be TRBD1 (5 bases). Looked up from germline, CDR1 is SGHRS and CDR2 is YFSETQ. The CDR3 consists of 14 residues. The V end lost 1 base, the J end lost 2 bases, and 10 bases lay between the germline ends. The CDR3 loop reads CASSLSPGTYEQYF. CDR3 nucleotides: TGCGCCAGCAGCTTGTCTCCAGGGACCTACGAGCAGTACTTC. Full variable domain (rest looked up from reference TRBV5-1 and TRBJ2-7): KAGVTQTPRYLIKTRGQQVTLSCSPISGHRSVSWYQQTPGQGLQFLFEYFSETQRNKGNFPGRFSGRQFSNSRSEMNVSTLELGDSALYLCASSLSPGTYEQYFGPGTRLTVT.

This sequence joins TRBV5-8 and TRBJ2-5, with D possibly being TRBD2 (6 bases). The CDR3 is 16 residues long. Trimming took off 7 bases at V and 1 base at J, with 20 bases between the two ends. Looked up from germline, CDR1 is SGHTS and CDR2 is YDEGEE. The CDR3 coding sequence is TGTGCCAGCCCCCTGCGGCTAGCGCGGCGCCAAGAGACCCAGTACTTC. Translating it yields CASPLRLARRQETQYF.

J is TRBJ2-7 and V is TRBV6-1; a possible D gene is TRBD1 (6 bases). The CDR3 runs 14 residues. CDR1 is MNHNS, CDR2 SASEGT, per germline. Trimming took off 8 bases at V and 3 bases at J, with 17 bases between the two ends. The CDR3 nucleotides read TGTGCCAGCCAATTAGGGGACATGGGCTACGAGCAGTACTTC. It codes for CASQLGDMGYEQYF.

The rearrangement joins TRBV28 to TRBJ2-5, with D perhaps TRBD2 (5 bases). Looked up from germline, CDR1 is MDHEN and CDR2 is SYDVKM. CDR3 size: 14 residues. Trimming pared 5 bases from V and 3 bases from J, leaving 13 bases between. The CDR3 DNA follows: TGTGCCAGCAGTCAACGGACTGGCAAAGAGACCCAGTACTTC. Translated, it gives CASSQRTGKETQYF. The variable domain in full, with the rest retrieved from reference TRBV28 and TRBJ2-5, is DVKVTQSSRYLVKRTGEKVFLECVQDMDHENMFWYRQDPGLGLRLIYFSYDVKMKEKGDIPEGYSVSREKKERFSLILESASTNQTSMYLCASSQRTGKETQYFGPGTRLLVL.

The V and J genes are TRBV7-9 and TRBJ2-2; 10 nucleotides align to TRBD2. The V gene's germline CDR1 is SEHNR and CDR2 FQNEAQ (reference sequence). The CDR3 is 16 amino acids. J gave up 6 bases and V 2 bases, and 6 bases lay outside the gene matches. The CDR3: CASSLYGTSAPGELFF. The CDR3 DNA is TGTGCCAGCAGCTTATACGGGACTAGCGCCCCCGGGGAGCTGTTTTTT.

The CDR3 here is CASSLRHSGTGEQFF. In nucleotides, the CDR3 is TGTGCCAGCAGTTTGCGGCATAGTGGGACGGGTGAGCAGTTCTTC. The chain has TRBV28 and TRBJ2-1, with D possibly being TRBD1 or TRBD2 (5 bases each). CDR1 and CDR2 from the germline V gene are MDHEN and SYDVKM. The CDR3 length is 15 residues. V was trimmed by 3 bases and J by 9 bases, leaving 18 bases between them.

This clone has a handful of counts. CDR3 amino acids: CASSLDIPNTEAFF. CDR3 coding DNA: TGTGCCAGCAGCTTAGATATACCCAACACTGAAGCTTTCTTT. This rearrangement joins TRBV11-2 to TRBJ1-1; no clear D. The V and J ends lost 0 bases and 2 bases respectively, with 7 bases between them. The CDR3 extends over 14 amino acids. From germline, CDR1 is SGHAT and CDR2 FQNNGV. Combining the CDR3 with reference TRBV11-2 and TRBJ1-1 gives the whole variable domain EAGVAQSPRYKIIEKRQSVAFWCNPISGHATLYWYQQILGQGPKLLIQFQNNGVVDDSQLPKDRFSAERLKGVDSTLKIQPAKLEDSAVYLCASSLDIPNTEAFFGQGTRLTVV.

The sample holds a few counts of this clone. This chain joins TRBV25-1 and TRBJ1-2; D perhaps matches TRBD1 (5 bases). The CDR3 sequence is 14 residues long. The V and J ends lost 1 base and 3 bases respectively, with 9 bases between them. The germline CDR1 and CDR2 sequences are MGHDK and SYGVNS. The CDR3 DNA follows: TGTGCCAGCAGTGAATTTGGGACTCACTATGGCTACACCTTC. Residues: CASSEFGTHYGYTF.

The chain has TRBV19 and TRBJ2-5, with 7 bases that match TRBD1. The CDR3 loop spans 12 amino acids. V was pared by 6 bases and J by 6 bases, with 4 bases of the junction left unmatched. Germline V lookup: CDR1 LNHDA, CDR2 SQIVND (reference sequence). CDR3 DNA sequence: TGTGCCAGTAGCCCGACAGGGAAGACCCAGTACTTC. Amino acid sequence: CASSPTGKTQYF. The full variable domain, rest sourced from reference TRBV19 and TRBJ2-5, is DGGITQSPKYLFRKEGQNVTLSCEQNLNHDAMYWYRQDPGQGLRLIYYSQIVNDFQKGDIAEGYSVSREKKESFPLTVTSAQKNPTAFYLCASSPTGKTQYFGPGTRLLVL.

V and J are TRBV28 and TRBJ2-1, with TRBD2 identical over 8 bases. This CDR3 has 12 amino acids. The germline CDR1 and CDR2 sequences are MDHEN and SYDVKM. Trimming took 5 bases from V and 7 from J; bases not matched to a gene: 1. The CDR3 is CASSRLANEQFF. CDR3 bases: TGTGCCAGCAGTCGACTAGCGAATGAGCAGTTCTTC.

The rearrangement joins TRBV9 to TRBJ2-1; D perhaps matches TRBD1 (5 bases). V shed 3 bases and J shed 5 bases, with 9 bases lying between them. This CDR3 has 13 amino acids. Germline-derived CDR1 and CDR2 are SGDLS and YYNGEE. CDR3 coding DNA: TGTGCCAGCAGCGGAGACAGAAACAATGAGCAGTTCTTC. It yields the protein CASSGDRNNEQFF.

The chain has TRBV2 and TRBJ1-5, with 8 nucleotides matching TRBD1. V dropped 5 bases and J dropped 5; count of bases not matched to a gene: 5. This CDR3 has 14 amino acids. CDR1 is SNHLY and CDR2 is FYNNEI in the germline V gene. The CDR3 spells CASSPDRDYQPQHF. The CDR3 nucleotides are TGTGCCAGCAGTCCGGACAGGGACTATCAGCCCCAGCATTTT.

The chain couples TRBV9 to TRBJ2-5; 13 nucleotides agree with TRBD2. The CDR3 contains 17 residues. The germline V gene encodes CDR1 SGDLS and CDR2 YYNGEE. The ends lost 0 bases at V and 3 bases at J; junction bases unmatched: 5. The CDR3 bases are TGTGCCAGCAGCGTAGTAGGGGGACTAGCGGGAAAAGAGACCCAGTACTTC. This sequence encodes CASSVVGGLAGKETQYF.

The V and J genes are TRBV4-1 and TRBJ2-1; TRBD2 aligns across 9 bases. Trimming took 4 bases from V and 0 from J; bases not matched to a gene: 19. The germline CDR1 and CDR2 sequences are MGHRA and YSYEKL. This CDR3 has 21 amino acids. CDR3 DNA: TGCGCCAGCAGCCCTTCCAGGGGTAGCGGGGGCTCATACAGCTCCTACAATGAGCAGTTCTTC. As protein: CASSPSRGSGGSYSSYNEQFF.

V gene TRBV2 combines with J gene TRBJ1-5; D remains ambiguous. Germline lookup yields CDR1 SNHLY and CDR2 FYNNEI. The V gene lost 6 bases and the J gene lost 5 bases, with 14 bases spanning the gap. There are 14 residues in the CDR3. The CDR3 loop reads CASRDVDSYQPQHF. Here the CDR3 DNA reads TGTGCCAGCAGGGATGTCGATTCTTATCAGCCCCAGCATTTT. The variable domain in full, with the rest retrieved from reference TRBV2 and TRBJ1-5, is EPEVTQTPSHQVTQMGQEVILRCVPISNHLYFYWYRQILGQKVEFLVSFYNNEISEKSEIFDDQFSVERPDGSNFTLKIRSTKLEDSAMYFCASRDVDSYQPQHFGDGTRLSIL.

The rearrangement links TRBV7-6 to TRBJ1-3; no definite D call. From germline, CDR1 is SGHVS and CDR2 FNYEAQ. Trimming took off 8 bases at V and 3 bases at J, with 5 bases between the two ends. The length of the CDR3 is 11 residues. In DNA, the CDR3 is TGTGCCAGCTGGTATGGAAACACCATATATTTT. The encoded protein is CASWYGNTIYF. The full variable domain, in which reference TRBV7-6 and TRBJ1-3 provide the parts outside the CDR3, is GAGVSQSPRYKVTKRGQDVALRCDPISGHVSLYWYRQALGQGPEFLTYFNYEAQQDKSGLPNDRFSAERPEGSISTLTIQRTEQRDSAMYRCASWYGNTIYFGEGSWLTVV.

This rearrangement joins TRBV13 to TRBJ2-1, with 13 bases fitting TRBD2. The CDR3 runs to 17 residues. Per the germline V gene, CDR1 is PRHDT and CDR2 is FYEKMQ (reference sequence). The junction had 8 bases not matched to a gene; V was cut back by 5 bases and J by 4 bases. The CDR3 coding sequence is TGTGCCAGCAGCGTACTAGCGGGAGGGATCTCTTACAATGAGCAGTTCTTC. This encodes CASSVLAGGISYNEQFF. The variable domain in full, with the rest retrieved from reference TRBV13 and TRBJ2-1, is AAGVIQSPRHLIKEKRETATLKCYPIPRHDTVYWYQQGPGQDPQFLISFYEKMQSDKGSIPDRFSAQQFSDYHSELNMSSLELGDSALYFCASSVLAGGISYNEQFFGPGTRLTVL.